This T cell receptor beta chain was documented in a study of spatial heterogeneity in lung cancer. Whole-study context: Roughly 2 years after resection was the median timing of the follow-up PBMC samples, which were sequenced when available. On average, each unique TCR and UMI combination appeared more than ten times in raw reads.

This clonotype occurred many times. TCRdb re-analysed the 5' RACE reads in MiXCR, keeping a single row per CDR3 protein. The sample records about 52,000 distinct CDR3 sequences, around 7% being singletons. Per germline, CDR1 SGHTA and CDR2 FQGNSA. V was pared by 1 base and J by 9 bases, with 10 bases between. The CDR3 runs to 13 residues. The time point was: blood at routine non-recurrence follow-up after resection. Whole RNA was taken from tumor, nontumor lung or frozen PBMC; it was then sequenced unsorted. J is TRBJ1-3 and V is TRBV7-2; D is undetermined. The starting material was PBMCs, obtained at follow-up. The TCR sequence derives from a female donor with early-stage non-small cell lung cancer. The CDR3 DNA follows: TGTGCCAGCAGCTTAGATGGGCCCAGCACCATATATTTT. Residues: CASSLDGPSTIYF.